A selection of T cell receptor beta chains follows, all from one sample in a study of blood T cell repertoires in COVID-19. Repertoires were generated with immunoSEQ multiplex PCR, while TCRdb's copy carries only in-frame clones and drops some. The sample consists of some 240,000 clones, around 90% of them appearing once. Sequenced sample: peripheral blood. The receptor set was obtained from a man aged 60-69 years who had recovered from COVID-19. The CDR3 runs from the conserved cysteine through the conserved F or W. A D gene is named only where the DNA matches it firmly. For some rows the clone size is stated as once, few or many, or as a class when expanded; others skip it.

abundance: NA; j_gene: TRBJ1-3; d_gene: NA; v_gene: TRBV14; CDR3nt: TGTGCCAGCAGCCAAGCGGTAGGGGGAAGAAACACCATATATTTT; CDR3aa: CASSQAVGGRNTIYF
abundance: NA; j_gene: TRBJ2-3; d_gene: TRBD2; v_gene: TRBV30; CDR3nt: TGTGCCTGGAGTGTACGAGCGGGGTCAGATACGCAGTATTTT; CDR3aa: CAWSVRAGSDTQYF
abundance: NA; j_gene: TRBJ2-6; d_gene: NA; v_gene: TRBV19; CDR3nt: TGTGCCAGTAGTGTATCTGGGGCCAACGTCCTGACTTTC; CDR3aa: CASSVSGANVLTF
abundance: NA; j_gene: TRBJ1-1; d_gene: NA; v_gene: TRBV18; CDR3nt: TGTGCCAGCTCACCAGGGCCGGTGGGCACTGAAGCTTTCTTT; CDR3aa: CASSPGPVGTEAFF
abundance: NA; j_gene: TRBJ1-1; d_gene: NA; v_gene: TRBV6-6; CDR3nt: TGTGCCAGCAGTAAACAGGGACAATCGGGGAACACTGAAGCTTTCTTT; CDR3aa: CASSKQGQSGNTEAFF
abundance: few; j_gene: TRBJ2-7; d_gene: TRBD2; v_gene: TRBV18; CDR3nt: TGTGCCAGCTCCCCAACTAGCGGGGGGGCCCACGAGCAGTACTTC; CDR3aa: CASSPTSGGAHEQYF
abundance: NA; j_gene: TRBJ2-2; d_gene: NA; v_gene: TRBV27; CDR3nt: TGTGCCAGCGGATTTAGCTTTGTCGGGGAGCTGTTTTTT; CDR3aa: CASGFSFVGELFF
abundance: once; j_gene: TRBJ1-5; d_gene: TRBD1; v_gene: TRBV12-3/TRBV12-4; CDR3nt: TGTGCCGCCGGTCAGGGGGCTGGCCAGCCCCAGCATTTT; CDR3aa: CAAGQGAGQPQHF
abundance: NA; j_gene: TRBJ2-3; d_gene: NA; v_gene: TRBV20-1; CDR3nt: TGCAGTGCTAGCAGTACAGATACGCAGTATTTT; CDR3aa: CSASSTDTQYF
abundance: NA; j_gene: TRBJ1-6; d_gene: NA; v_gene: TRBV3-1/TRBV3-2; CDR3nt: TGTGCCAGCAGCCAAACCCTTTTGGACAGCCAATATAATTCACCCCTCCACTTT; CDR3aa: CASSQTLLDSQYNSPLHF
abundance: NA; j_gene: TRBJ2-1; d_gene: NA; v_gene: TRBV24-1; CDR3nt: TGTGCCACCAGTGATTTAAGGACAGCCTACAATGAGCAGTTCTTC; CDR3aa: CATSDLRTAYNEQFF
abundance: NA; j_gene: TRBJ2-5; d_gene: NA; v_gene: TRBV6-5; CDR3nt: TGTGCCAGCAGCCAACGAGGACTCGTACAAGAGACCCAGTACTTC; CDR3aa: CASSQRGLVQETQYF
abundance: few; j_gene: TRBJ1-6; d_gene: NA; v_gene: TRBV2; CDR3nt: TGTGCCAGCCAGACAGGATCCTATAATTCACCCCTCCACTTT; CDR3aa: CASQTGSYNSPLHF
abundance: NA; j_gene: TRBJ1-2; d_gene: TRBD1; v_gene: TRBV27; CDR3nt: TGTGCCAGCAGTTTAAGGGGGCGCGGTGGCTACACCTTC; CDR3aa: CASSLRGRGGYTF
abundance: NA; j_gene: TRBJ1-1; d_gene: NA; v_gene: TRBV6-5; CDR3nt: TGTGCCAGCACTAGGGGCGCGGACACTGAAGCTTTCTTT; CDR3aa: CASTRGADTEAFF
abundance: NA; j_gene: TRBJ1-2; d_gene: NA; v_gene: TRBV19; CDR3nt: TGTGCCAGTAGCCCCCGGAGTCCAAGCGGCTACACCTTC; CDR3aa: CASSPRSPSGYTF
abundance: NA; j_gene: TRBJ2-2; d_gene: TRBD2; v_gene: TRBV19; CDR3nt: TGTGCCAGTATAACAGCGGGGGGGCCCACCGGGGAGCTGTTTTTT; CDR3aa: CASITAGGPTGELFF
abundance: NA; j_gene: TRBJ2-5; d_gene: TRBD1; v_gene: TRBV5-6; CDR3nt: TGTGCCAGCAGCTCCCTATTAACAGGGGGCGCGTGGGAAGAGACCCAGTACTTC; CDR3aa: CASSSLLTGGAWEETQYF
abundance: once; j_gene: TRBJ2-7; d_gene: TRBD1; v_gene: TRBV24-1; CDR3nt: TGTGCCACCAGTGAAACTGACAGGGCGCTCCCCGAGCAGTACTTC; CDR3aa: CATSETDRALPEQYF
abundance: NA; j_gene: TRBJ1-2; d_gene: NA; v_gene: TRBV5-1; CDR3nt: TGCGCCAGCAGCTTGGATTTGGCGGGGCAGGTTGTAGGTGGCTACACCTTC; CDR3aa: CASSLDLAGQVVGGYTF
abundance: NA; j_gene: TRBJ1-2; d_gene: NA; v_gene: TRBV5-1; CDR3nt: TGCGCCAGCAGCTTGGGAGGGGGAGAGTCCTATGGCTACACCTTC; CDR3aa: CASSLGGGESYGYTF
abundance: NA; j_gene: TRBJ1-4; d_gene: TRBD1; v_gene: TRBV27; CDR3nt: TGTGCCAGCAGTAAAGATAACCGGGACAGGGGGCTACGAAATGAAAAACTGTTTTTT; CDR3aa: CASSKDNRDRGLRNEKLFF
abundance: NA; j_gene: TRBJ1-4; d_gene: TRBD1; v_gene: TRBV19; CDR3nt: TGTGCCAGTAGTACAACAGGGGGCACTAATGAAAAACTGTTTTTT; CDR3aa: CASSTTGGTNEKLFF
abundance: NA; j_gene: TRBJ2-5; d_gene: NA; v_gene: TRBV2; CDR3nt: TGTGCCAGCAGTGTAGACAGGTGGGACGAGACCCAGTACTTC; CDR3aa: CASSVDRWDETQYF
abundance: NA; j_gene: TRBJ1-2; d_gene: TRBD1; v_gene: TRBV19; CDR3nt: TGTGCCAGTAGTACTTATGACAGGGACGGCTACACCTTC; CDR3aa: CASSTYDRDGYTF
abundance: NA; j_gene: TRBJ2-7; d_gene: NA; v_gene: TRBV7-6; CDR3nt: TGTGCCAGCAGCCTTGCTTGGGGAGACGAGCAGTACTTC; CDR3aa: CASSLAWGDEQYF
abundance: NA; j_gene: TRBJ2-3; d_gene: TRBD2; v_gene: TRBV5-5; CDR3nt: TGTGCCAGCAACTTAGCGGGGGGAAAGGATACGCAGTATTTT; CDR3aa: CASNLAGGKDTQYF
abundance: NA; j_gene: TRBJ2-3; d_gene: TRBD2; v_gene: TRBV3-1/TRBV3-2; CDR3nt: TGTGCCAGCAGCCAAGATCGACTAGCGGGGTCAGATACGCAGTATTTT; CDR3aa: CASSQDRLAGSDTQYF
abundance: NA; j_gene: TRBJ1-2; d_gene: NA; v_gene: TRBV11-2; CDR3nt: TGTGCCAGCAGCTTAGAGTCCGGGGGGACCATCTATGGCTACACCTTC; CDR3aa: CASSLESGGTIYGYTF
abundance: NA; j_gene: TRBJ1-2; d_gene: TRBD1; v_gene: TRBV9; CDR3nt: TGTGCCAGCAGCCAGACAGGGGACGGCTACACCTTC; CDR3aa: CASSQTGDGYTF
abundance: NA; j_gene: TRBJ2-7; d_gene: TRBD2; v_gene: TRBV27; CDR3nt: TGTGCCAGCAGACTTAGCGGGGGGGCCCCGCAGTACTTC; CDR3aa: CASRLSGGAPQYF
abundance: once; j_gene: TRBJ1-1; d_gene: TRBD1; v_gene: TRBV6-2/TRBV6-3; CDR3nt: TGTGCCAGCAGCCTCGACAGGGCCACAGGGGGGACTGAAGCTTTCTTT; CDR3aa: CASSLDRATGGTEAFF
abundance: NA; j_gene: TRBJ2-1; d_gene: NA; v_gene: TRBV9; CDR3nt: TGTGCCAGCAGCGTGCGACTAGGGCCGTTTGATGAGCAGTTCTTC; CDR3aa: CASSVRLGPFDEQFF
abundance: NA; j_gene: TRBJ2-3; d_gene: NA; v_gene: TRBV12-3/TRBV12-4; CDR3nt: TGTGCCAGCACCTTGACAGATACGCAGTATTTT; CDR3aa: CASTLTDTQYF
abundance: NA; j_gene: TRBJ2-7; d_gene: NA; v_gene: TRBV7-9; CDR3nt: TGTGCCAGCAGCTTGTGGGGGCACTACGAGCAGTACTTC; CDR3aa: CASSLWGHYEQYF
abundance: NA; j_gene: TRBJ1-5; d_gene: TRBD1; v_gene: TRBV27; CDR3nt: TGTGCCAGCAGTTTAAGTCGGACAGGGACTTCTCAGCCCCAGCATTTT; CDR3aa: CASSLSRTGTSQPQHF
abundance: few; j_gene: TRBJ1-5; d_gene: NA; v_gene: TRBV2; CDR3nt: TGTGCCAGCAGTGAAGTACGCGAACAGCCCCAGCATTTT; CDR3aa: CASSEVREQPQHF
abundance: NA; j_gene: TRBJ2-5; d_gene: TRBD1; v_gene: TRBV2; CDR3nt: TGTGCCAGCAGTGAAAGGACAGGGCGAGAGACCCAGTACTTC; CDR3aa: CASSERTGRETQYF
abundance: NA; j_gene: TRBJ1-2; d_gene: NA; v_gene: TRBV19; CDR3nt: TGTGCCAGTAGTGATCACAGGGAGGGCTATGGCTACACCTTC; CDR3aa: CASSDHREGYGYTF
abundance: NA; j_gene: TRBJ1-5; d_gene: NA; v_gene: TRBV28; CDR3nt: TGTGCCAGCGCCAGGGCAAATAGCAATCAGCCCCAGCATTTT; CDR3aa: CASARANSNQPQHF
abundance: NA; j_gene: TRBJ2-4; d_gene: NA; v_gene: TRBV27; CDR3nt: TGTGCCAGCACCCCGTTGGGGCGCTACAAAAACATTCAGTACTTC; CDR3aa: CASTPLGRYKNIQYF
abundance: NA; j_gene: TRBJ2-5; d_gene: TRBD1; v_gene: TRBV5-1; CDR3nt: TGCGCCAGCAGCTTGGGCGGACAGGGGACCTCCCAAGAGACCCAGTACTTC; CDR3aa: CASSLGGQGTSQETQYF
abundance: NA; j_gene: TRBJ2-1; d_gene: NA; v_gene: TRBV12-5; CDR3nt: TGTGCTAGTCGCCTACCCGGGAGTGAGCAGTTCTTC; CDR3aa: CASRLPGSEQFF
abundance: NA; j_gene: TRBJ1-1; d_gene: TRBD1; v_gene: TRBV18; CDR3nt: TGTGCCAGTACGGGACAGGGGATCACTGAAGCTTTCTTT; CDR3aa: CASTGQGITEAFF
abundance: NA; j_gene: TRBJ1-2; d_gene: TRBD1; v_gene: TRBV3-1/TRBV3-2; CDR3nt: TGTGCCAGCAGCCTGACAGGGGGCAATGGCTACACCTTC; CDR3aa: CASSLTGGNGYTF
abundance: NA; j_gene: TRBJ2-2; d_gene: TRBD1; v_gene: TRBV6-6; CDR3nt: TGTGCCAGCGTGGGACAGGGGGCCACCGGGGAGCTGTTTTTT; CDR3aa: CASVGQGATGELFF